The clone carrying this T cell receptor beta chain has more than one count but fewer than ten. Amplification yielded TCR beta CDR3 regions, with RNA transcripts as the source. HTBI primers were used for first-round RT-PCR of the TCR CDR3. TCRdb itself ran the multiplex PCR reads through MiXCR, one entry per CDR3 protein. The sample yields about 760,000 distinct CDR3 sequences, approximately 40% seen once. The sample comes from a study of T cells in Graves' hyperthyroidism and ophthalmopathy. The source material was blood. The TCR comes from a woman in her thirties or forties with Graves' hyperthyroidism.

CDR3 loop: CASSLGQPNSNQPQHF. CDR3 nucleotide sequence: TGTGCCAGCAGCCTCGGACAGCCGAATAGCAATCAGCCCCAGCATTTT. The chain links TRBV6-4 to TRBJ1-5; TRBD1 might be the D (6 bases). Per germline, CDR1 MRHNA and CDR2 SNTAGT. The ends were cut back, 6 bases at V and 0 bases at J, with 15 bases in the middle. There are 16 residues in the CDR3.